This TCR beta chain derives from a study of metastatic and nonmetastatic thyroid tumors. Germline CDR1 is KGHSH and CDR2 is LQKENI. The CDR3 sequence is 16 residues long. V was pared by 2 bases and J by 3 bases, with 16 bases between. This clone has a count of ten or more. The antigen remains unidentified. Original methodology: Built for papillary thyroid cancer, a distant-metastasis classifier drew on CDR3 differences across clinicopathological groups. TCRdb re-clonotyped the PCR reads through MiXCR. These V and J calls are TCRdb output, not the study's own analysis. This table has about 23,000 clones, about 20% appearing once. Patients had received no treatment of any kind before thyroid surgery. Study observations and caveats: Malignant thyroid tumors reportedly had TCR beta diversity that was significantly higher than in benign nodules, in blood and tumor.

Sequenced: blood. This TCR derives from a female donor with papillary thyroid cancer or a benign thyroid nodule (not recorded which). Some clones in this sample may be carry-over from other donors' samples. The V call is TRBV18, the J call TRBJ1-1; unclear D gene. The DNA for the CDR3 is TGTGCCAGCTCACCAAATCAAGGGTTATCCGACACTGAAGCTTTCTTT. Its protein product is CASSPNQGLSDTEAFF.